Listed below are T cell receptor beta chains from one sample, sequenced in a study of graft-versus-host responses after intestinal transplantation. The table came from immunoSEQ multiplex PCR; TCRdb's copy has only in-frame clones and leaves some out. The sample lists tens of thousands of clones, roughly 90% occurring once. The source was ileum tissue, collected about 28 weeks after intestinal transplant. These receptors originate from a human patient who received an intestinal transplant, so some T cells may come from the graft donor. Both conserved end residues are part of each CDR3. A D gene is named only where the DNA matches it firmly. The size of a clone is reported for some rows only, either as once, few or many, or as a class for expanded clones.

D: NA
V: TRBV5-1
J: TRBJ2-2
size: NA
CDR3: CASSSTVTGELFF
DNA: TGCGCCAGCAGCTCAACAGTCACCGGGGAGCTGTTTTTT

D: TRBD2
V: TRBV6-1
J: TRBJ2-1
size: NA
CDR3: CASSELAGGRNEQFF
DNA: TGTGCCAGCAGTGAACTCGCGGGAGGACGCAATGAGCAGTTCTTC

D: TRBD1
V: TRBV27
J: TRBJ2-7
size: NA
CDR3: CASSWGQGGYEQYF
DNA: TGTGCCAGCAGTTGGGGACAGGGTGGGTACGAGCAGTACTTC

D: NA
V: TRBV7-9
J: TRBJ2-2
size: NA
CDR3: CASSWTAGELFF
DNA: TGTGCCAGCAGCTGGACAGCCGGGGAGCTGTTTTTT

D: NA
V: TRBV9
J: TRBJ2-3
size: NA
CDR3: CASSVGRGPVSDTQYF
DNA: TGTGCCAGCAGCGTGGGTCGTGGGCCAGTCTCAGATACGCAGTATTTT

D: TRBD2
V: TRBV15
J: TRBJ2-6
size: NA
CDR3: CATTGTSGSRYSGANVLTF
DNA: TGTGCCACCACCGGGACTAGCGGTTCCCGATACTCTGGGGCCAACGTCCTGACTTTC

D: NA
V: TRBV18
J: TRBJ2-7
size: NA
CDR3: CASSEGAWDSVSYEQYF
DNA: TGTGCCAGCTCCGAAGGGGCTTGGGACTCGGTCTCCTACGAGCAGTACTTC

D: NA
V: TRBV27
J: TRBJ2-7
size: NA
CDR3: CASSLYGYAEQYF
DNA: TGTGCCAGCAGTTTATACGGATACGCCGAGCAGTACTTC

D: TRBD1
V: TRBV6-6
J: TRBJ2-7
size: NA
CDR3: CASSYYRGVGSYEQYF
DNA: TGTGCCAGCAGTTATTACAGGGGAGTGGGGTCCTACGAGCAGTACTTC

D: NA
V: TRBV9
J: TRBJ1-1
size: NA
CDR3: CASSEGHYTEAFF
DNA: TGTGCCAGCAGCGAGGGACACTACACTGAAGCTTTCTTT

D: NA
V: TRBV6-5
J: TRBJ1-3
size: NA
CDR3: CASSYRAKGNTIYF
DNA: TGTGCCAGCAGTTACAGGGCTAAGGGAAACACCATATATTTT

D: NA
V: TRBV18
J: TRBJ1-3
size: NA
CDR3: CASSSLSGNTIYF
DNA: TGTGCCAGCTCAAGCCTCTCTGGAAACACCATATATTTT

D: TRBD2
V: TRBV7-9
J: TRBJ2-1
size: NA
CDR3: CASSLAPSGGEEFF
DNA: TGTGCCAGCAGCTTAGCGCCTAGCGGGGGGGAAGAGTTCTTC

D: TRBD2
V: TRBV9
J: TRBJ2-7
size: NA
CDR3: CASSASTGTSIYEQYF
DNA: TGTGCCAGCAGCGCTTCCACCGGGACTAGTATCTACGAGCAGTACTTC

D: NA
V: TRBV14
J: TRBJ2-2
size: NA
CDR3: CASSQDGRAGELFF
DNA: TGTGCCAGCAGCCAAGATGGTCGGGCCGGGGAGCTGTTTTTT

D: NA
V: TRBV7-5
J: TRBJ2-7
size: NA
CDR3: CARSWDRDLLPEHTKKGLDEQYF
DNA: TGTGCCAGAAGCTGGGACAGGGACCTTCTGCCAGAACATACTAAAAAAGGTTTAGACGAGCAGTACTTC

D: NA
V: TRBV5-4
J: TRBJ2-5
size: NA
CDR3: CASSPRQDFQETQYF
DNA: TGTGCCAGCAGCCCCCGACAGGACTTCCAAGAGACCCAGTACTTC

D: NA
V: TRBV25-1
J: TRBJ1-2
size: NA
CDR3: CASSSPGARNYGYTF
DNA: TGTGCCAGCAGTTCCCCGGGGGCGCGTAACTATGGCTACACCTTC

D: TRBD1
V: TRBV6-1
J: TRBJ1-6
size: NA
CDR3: CASRRQGGNSPLHF
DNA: TGTGCCAGCCGCCGACAGGGCGGGAATTCACCCCTCCACTTT

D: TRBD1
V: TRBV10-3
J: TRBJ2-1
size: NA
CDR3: CATGGQGAYNEQFF
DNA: TGTGCCACGGGGGGACAGGGGGCATACAATGAGCAGTTCTTC

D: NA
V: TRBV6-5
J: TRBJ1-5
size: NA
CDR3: CASSYSQYQPQHF
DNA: TGTGCCAGCAGTTACAGTCAGTATCAGCCCCAGCATTTT

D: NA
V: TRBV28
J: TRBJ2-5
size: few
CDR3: CASSHLPRGIQQYF
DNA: TGTGCCAGCAGCCATCTCCCACGGGGGATCCAGCAGTACTTC